This T cell receptor beta chain was identified during a study of CXCR3-negative and CXCR3-positive naive CD8 T cells. The TRB libraries of cDNA were built by UMI-labeled 5' RACE. TCRdb reprocessed the 5' RACE reads and reports one entry per CDR3 protein, with no DNA. The sample table sets out tens of thousands of distinct CDR3 sequences. The sorter processed each CD8+ T cell subset in triplicate at hundreds of thousands of cells apiece. The CDR3 has 15 residues. This sequence joins TRBV21-1 and TRBJ2-5; the TRBD1 assignment by TCRdb is unverifiable without DNA. TRBV21-1 is labeled a pseudogene. This sequence originates from a human donor in good health. Some clones in this sample may be carry-over from other donors' samples. The sample taken for sequencing was memory CD8+ T cells from blood. This chain's CDR3 is CASSKEGTAQETQYF.